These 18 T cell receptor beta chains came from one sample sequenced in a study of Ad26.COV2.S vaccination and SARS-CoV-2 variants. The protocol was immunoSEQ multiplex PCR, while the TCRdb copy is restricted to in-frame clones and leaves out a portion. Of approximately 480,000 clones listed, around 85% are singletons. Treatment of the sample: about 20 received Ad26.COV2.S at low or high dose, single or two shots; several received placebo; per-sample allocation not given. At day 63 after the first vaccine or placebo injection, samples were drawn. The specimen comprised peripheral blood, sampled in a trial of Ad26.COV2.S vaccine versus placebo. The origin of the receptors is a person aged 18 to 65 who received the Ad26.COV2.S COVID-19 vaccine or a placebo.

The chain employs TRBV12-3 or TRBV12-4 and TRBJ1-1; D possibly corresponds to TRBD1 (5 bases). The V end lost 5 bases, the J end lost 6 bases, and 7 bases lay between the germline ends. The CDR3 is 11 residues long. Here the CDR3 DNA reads TGTGCCAGCAGTACAGGTTCTGAAGCTTTCTTT. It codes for CASSTGSEAFF.

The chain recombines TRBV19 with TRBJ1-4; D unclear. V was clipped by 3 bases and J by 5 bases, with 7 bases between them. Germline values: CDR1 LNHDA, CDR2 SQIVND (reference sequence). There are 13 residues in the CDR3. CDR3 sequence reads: CASSITRNEKLFF. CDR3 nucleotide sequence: TGTGCCAGTAGTATTACACGGAATGAAAAACTGTTTTTT.

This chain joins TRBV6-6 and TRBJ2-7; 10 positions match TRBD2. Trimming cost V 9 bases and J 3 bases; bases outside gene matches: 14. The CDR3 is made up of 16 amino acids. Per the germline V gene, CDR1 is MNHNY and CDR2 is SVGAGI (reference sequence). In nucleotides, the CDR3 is TGTGCCAGTAGCGGGAGGATCTCCTCCTCTCACTACGAGCAGTACTTC. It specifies CASSGRISSSHYEQYF.

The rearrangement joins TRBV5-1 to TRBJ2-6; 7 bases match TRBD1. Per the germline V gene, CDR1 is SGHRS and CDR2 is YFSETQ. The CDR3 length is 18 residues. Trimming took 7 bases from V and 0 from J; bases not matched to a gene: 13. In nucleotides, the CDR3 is TGCGCCAGCTCATTGACGAGGGACAGTTTCTCTGGGGCCAACGTCCTGACTTTC. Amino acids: CASSLTRDSFSGANVLTF. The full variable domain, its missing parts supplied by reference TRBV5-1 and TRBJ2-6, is KAGVTQTPRYLIKTRGQQVTLSCSPISGHRSVSWYQQTPGQGLQFLFEYFSETQRNKGNFPGRFSGRQFSNSRSEMNVSTLELGDSALYLCASSLTRDSFSGANVLTFGAGSRLTVL.

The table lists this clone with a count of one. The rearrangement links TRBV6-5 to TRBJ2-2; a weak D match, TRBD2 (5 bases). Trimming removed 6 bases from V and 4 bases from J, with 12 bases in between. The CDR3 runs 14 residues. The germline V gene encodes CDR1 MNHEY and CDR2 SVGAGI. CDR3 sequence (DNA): TGTGCCAGCAGACCCGGACTCGGCACCGGGGAGCTGTTTTTT. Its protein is CASRPGLGTGELFF.

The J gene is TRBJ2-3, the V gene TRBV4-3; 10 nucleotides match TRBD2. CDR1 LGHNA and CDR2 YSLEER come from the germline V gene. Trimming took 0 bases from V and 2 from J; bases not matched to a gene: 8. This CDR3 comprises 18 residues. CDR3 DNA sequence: TGCGCCAGCAGCCAAGATTTAGCGGGAGGTGCCTACACAGATACGCAGTATTTT. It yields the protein CASSQDLAGGAYTDTQYF.

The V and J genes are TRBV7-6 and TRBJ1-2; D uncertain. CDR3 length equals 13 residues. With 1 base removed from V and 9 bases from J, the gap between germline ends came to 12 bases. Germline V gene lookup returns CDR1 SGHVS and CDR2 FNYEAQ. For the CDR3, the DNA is TGTGCCAGCAGCTTAGGAGCGGGAGGCAGCTACACCTTC. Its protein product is CASSLGAGGSYTF.

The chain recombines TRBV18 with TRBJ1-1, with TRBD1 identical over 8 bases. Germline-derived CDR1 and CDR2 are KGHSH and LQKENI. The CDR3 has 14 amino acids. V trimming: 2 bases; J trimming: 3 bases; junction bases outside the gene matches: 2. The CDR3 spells CASSPKTGDTEAFF. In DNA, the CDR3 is TGTGCCAGCTCACCAAAGACAGGGGACACTGAAGCTTTCTTT.

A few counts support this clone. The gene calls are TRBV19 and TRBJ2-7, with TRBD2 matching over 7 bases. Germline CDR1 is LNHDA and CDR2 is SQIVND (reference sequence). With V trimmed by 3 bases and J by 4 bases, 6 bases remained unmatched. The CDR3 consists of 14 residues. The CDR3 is CASSIGGGVYEQYF. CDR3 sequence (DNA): TGTGCCAGTAGTATCGGCGGGGGAGTGTACGAGCAGTACTTC.

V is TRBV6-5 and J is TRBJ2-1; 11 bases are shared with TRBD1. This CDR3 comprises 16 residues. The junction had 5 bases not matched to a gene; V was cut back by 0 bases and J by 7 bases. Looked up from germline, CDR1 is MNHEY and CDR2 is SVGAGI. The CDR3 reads CASSYSDRGPVNEQFF. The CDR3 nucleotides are TGTGCCAGCAGTTACTCGGACAGGGGGCCGGTGAATGAGCAGTTCTTC.

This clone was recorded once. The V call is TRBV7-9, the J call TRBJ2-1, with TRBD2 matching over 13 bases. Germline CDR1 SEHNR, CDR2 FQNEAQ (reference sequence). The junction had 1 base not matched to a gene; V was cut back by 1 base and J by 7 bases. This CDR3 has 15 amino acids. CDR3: CASSLELAGGNEQFF. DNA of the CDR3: TGTGCCAGCAGCTTAGAACTAGCGGGAGGGAATGAGCAGTTCTTC.

CDR3 nucleotides: TGTGCCAGCAGCTTAGAAGGACCAAGCACAGATACGCAGTATTTT. Encoded protein: CASSLEGPSTDTQYF. V usage is TRBV7-3 and J usage is TRBJ2-3; D ambiguous. The germline V gene encodes CDR1 SGHTA and CDR2 FQGTGA. This CDR3 region has 15 residues. The V gene lost 2 bases and the J gene lost 0 bases, with 9 bases spanning the gap.

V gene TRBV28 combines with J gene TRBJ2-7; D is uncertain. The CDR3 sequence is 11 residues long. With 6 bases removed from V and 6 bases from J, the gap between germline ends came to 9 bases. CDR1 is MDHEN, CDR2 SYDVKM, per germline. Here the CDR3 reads CASSNAREQYF. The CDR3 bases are TGTGCCAGCAGCAACGCGCGCGAGCAGTACTTC.

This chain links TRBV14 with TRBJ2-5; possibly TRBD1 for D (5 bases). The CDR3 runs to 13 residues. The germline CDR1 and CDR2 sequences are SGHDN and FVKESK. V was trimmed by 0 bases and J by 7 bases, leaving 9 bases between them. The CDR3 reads CASSQDLRGTQYF. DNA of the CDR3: TGTGCCAGCAGCCAAGATCTTAGGGGGACCCAGTACTTC.

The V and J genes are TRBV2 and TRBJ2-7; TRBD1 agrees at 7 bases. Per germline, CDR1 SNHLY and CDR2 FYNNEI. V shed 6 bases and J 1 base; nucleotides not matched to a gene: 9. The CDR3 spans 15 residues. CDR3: CASRRTGDPSYEQYF. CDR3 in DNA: TGTGCCAGCAGAAGAACAGGGGATCCGTCCTACGAGCAGTACTTC.

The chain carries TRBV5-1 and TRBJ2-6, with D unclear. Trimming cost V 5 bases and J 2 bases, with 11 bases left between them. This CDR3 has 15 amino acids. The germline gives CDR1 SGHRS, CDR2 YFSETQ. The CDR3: CASRQLGTGANVLTF. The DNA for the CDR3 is TGCGCCAGCAGACAGCTGGGTACTGGGGCCAACGTCCTGACTTTC.

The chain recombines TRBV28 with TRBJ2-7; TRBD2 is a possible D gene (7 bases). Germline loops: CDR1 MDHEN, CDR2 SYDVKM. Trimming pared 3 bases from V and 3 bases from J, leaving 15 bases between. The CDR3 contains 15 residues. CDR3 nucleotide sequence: TGTGCCAGCAGTTTGGGGGGGCAGGCGGACTACGAGCAGTACTTC. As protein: CASSLGGQADYEQYF.

CDR3 sequence reads: CASSDPKETQYF. DNA for the CDR3: TGTGCCAGCAGCGACCCCAAAGAGACCCAGTACTTC. This sequence joins TRBV7-6 and TRBJ2-5, with no clear D. Trimming cost V 5 bases and J 3 bases, with 7 bases left between them. The CDR3 is 12 residues long. Germline V gene data show CDR1 as SGHVS and CDR2 as FNYEAQ. Supplemented by reference TRBV7-6 and TRBJ2-5, the full variable domain reads GAGVSQSPRYKVTKRGQDVALRCDPISGHVSLYWYRQALGQGPEFLTYFNYEAQQDKSGLPNDRFSAERPEGSISTLTIQRTEQRDSAMYRCASSDPKETQYFGPGTRLLVL.